The 31 T cell receptor beta chains in this list originate from one sample, sequenced in a study of T cells after yellow fever vaccination. One entry per CDR3 protein results from TCRdb running MiXCR on the 5' RACE reads. The table shows 340,000 or so distinct CDR3 sequences, with approximately 13% occurring only once. The sample consisted of CD4+ T cells sorted from PBMCs, taken 15 days after the yellow fever booster vaccination. All receptors derive from a man between 18 and 29 years old who received the YFV17D yellow fever vaccine.

This clonotype was seen repeatedly, ten times or more. V usage is TRBV7-2 and J usage is TRBJ2-1, with a possible D match to TRBD2 (6 bases). Trimming stripped 5 bases from V and 6 bases from J, with 20 bases between. The germline V gene has CDR1 SGHTA and CDR2 FQGNSA. This CDR3 is 16 amino acids long. This CDR3 is CASSQHAGREVNEQFF. The CDR3 DNA reads as TGTGCCAGCAGCCAGCACGCCGGGAGAGAGGTCAATGAGCAGTTCTTC.

This clonotype has ten or more counts. The chain carries TRBV10-3 and TRBJ2-3; possible D gene TRBD2, 5 bases. The CDR3 extends over 14 amino acids. Trimming removed 8 bases at V and 2 bases at J, with 14 bases between. Germline lookup yields CDR1 ENHRY and CDR2 SYGVKD. In nucleotides, the CDR3 is TGTGCCATCCGCTCGACTACTGACACAGATACGCAGTATTTT. Its protein is CAIRSTTDTDTQYF.

The chain links TRBV5-1 to TRBJ2-3; no clear D. Germline-derived CDR1 and CDR2 are SGHRS and YFSETQ. The V gene lost 4 bases and the J gene lost 2 bases, with 23 bases spanning the gap. This CDR3 comprises 18 residues. The DNA of the CDR3 is TGCGCCAGCAGCCCTGGCCGGTCGCCGCGGAGATACACAGATACGCAGTATTTT. Amino acids: CASSPGRSPRRYTDTQYF.

This chain joins TRBV5-4 and TRBJ2-1; no clear D. The CDR3 extends over 14 amino acids. The germline V gene has CDR1 SGHNT and CDR2 YYREEE (reference sequence). Trimming pared 1 base from V and 4 bases from J, leaving 9 bases between. In nucleotides, the CDR3 is TGTGCCAGCAGCTTGTCGGTCCAGTACAATGAGCAGTTCTTC. Its translation: CASSLSVQYNEQFF.

The chain recombines TRBV14 with TRBJ1-2, with D unresolved. Germline CDR1 and CDR2: SGHDN and FVKESK. CDR3 length equals 14 residues. Trimming stripped 0 bases from V and 2 bases from J, with 7 bases between. The CDR3 DNA follows: TGTGCCAGCAGCCAAGATTTTGGGAACTATGGCTACACCTTC. This gives the protein CASSQDFGNYGYTF.

In this sample, this clonotype turned up a few times. The DNA of the CDR3 is TGTGCCAGCAGCCCCTCAGGGTCGAACTATGGCTACACCTTC. Translated, it gives CASSPSGSNYGYTF. V is TRBV7-2 and J is TRBJ1-2; maybe TRBD1 (5 bases). This CDR3 comprises 14 residues. CDR1 is SGHTA and CDR2 is FQGNSA in the germline V gene. Trimming left V 5 bases short and J 2 bases short, with 12 bases between.

This clonotype has only a few counts. The chain joins TRBV12-3 or TRBV12-4 to TRBJ1-2; TRBD1 is a possible D gene (6 bases). The CDR3 is 15 residues long. The V and J ends lost 8 bases and 7 bases respectively, with 23 bases between them. This CDR3 reads CASRRSGGGVGGYTF. The CDR3 DNA is TGTGCCAGCCGCCGATCGGGAGGGGGTGTGGGTGGCTACACCTTC.

The chain is built from TRBV7-9 and TRBJ1-4, with D possibly matching TRBD1 (5 bases). V was pared by 5 bases and J by 7 bases, with 17 bases between. The CDR3 length is 15 residues. CDR1 is SEHNR and CDR2 is FQNEAQ in the germline V gene (reference sequence). DNA of the CDR3: TGTGCCAGCAGCCCCGTCGTGTCAGGGCGTGAAAAACTGTTTTTT. Translation: CASSPVVSGREKLFF. Full variable domain (outside the CDR3, taken from reference TRBV7-9 and TRBJ1-4): DTGVSQNPRHKITKRGQNVTFRCDPISEHNRLYWYRQTLGQGPEFLTYFQNEAQLEKSRLLSDRFSAERPKGSFSTLEIQRTEQGDSAMYLCASSPVVSGREKLFFGSGTQLSVL.

A few counts support this clonotype. V usage is TRBV7-2 and J usage is TRBJ1-2; TRBD1 matches 7 bases. CDR1 is SGHTA and CDR2 is FQGNSA in the germline V gene. The V gene end was trimmed by 4 bases and the J gene end by 6 bases; junction bases not matched to a gene: 2. The CDR3 totals 12 residues. The CDR3 nucleotides are TGTGCCAGCAGCTCTCAGGGGGATGGCTACACCTTC. It translates to CASSSQGDGYTF.

At least ten counts were recorded for this clonotype. The chain recombines TRBV18 with TRBJ2-5; D remains ambiguous. Germline CDR1 reads KGHSH; CDR2 reads LQKENI. The germline V and J ends were trimmed by 2 bases and 2 bases, with 9 bases remaining between them. The CDR3 runs to 14 residues. The CDR3 nucleotides read TGTGCCAGCTCACCAGATGCAGGTCAAGAGACCCAGTACTTC. This gives the protein CASSPDAGQETQYF.

This chain joins TRBV7-2 and TRBJ2-1; TRBD2 matches 10 bases. The CDR3 runs 16 residues. CDR1 and CDR2 (germline): SGHTA, FQGNSA. Trimming at V came to 4 bases and at J to 3 bases, leaving 6 bases not matched to a gene. CDR3 residues: CASSSIAGGLYNEQFF. The CDR3 DNA reads as TGTGCCAGCAGCTCGATAGCGGGGGGCCTCTACAATGAGCAGTTCTTC.

This clonotype is medium-sized. This chain connects TRBV12-5 to TRBJ2-7; tentatively, D is TRBD1 (6 bases). V shed 8 bases and J shed 3 bases, with 17 bases lying between them. Germline CDR1 LGHNT, CDR2 FRNRAP. The CDR3 spans 14 residues. CDR3 sequence (DNA): TGTGCTAGTTCCAACAGGGTGGGTAACTACGAGCAGTACTTC. It codes for CASSNRVGNYEQYF.

This clonotype was seen a few times. CDR3: CASSQDVGWAGELFF. The CDR3 DNA reads TGCGCCAGCAGCCAAGATGTAGGGTGGGCCGGGGAGCTGTTTTTT. The chain joins TRBV4-3 to TRBJ2-2; D not certain. This CDR3 has 15 residues. The germline gives CDR1 LGHNA, CDR2 YSLEER. The V end was cut by 0 bases, the J end by 6 bases, with 11 bases between.

The chain links TRBV5-1 to TRBJ1-1; TRBD1 is a possible D gene (5 bases). Germline CDR1 is SGHRS and CDR2 is YFSETQ. CDR3 length: 16 amino acids. The V end lost 4 bases, the J end lost 0 bases, and 16 bases lay between the germline ends. The CDR3 DNA is TGCGCCAGCAGCCGGAAGATCAGGGCGGTGAACACTGAAGCTTTCTTT. It codes for CASSRKIRAVNTEAFF.

This clonotype was recorded many times. V usage is TRBV7-9 and J usage is TRBJ2-1; 8 bases map to TRBD2. The CDR3 has 14 amino acids. Germline CDR1 reads SEHNR; CDR2 reads FQNEAQ (reference sequence). V gave up 3 bases and J gave up 6 bases; unmatched junction bases: 4. The CDR3: CASSLFGTSNEQFF. The DNA of the CDR3 is TGTGCCAGCAGCTTGTTCGGGACTAGCAATGAGCAGTTCTTC. The variable domain in full, completed from reference TRBV7-9 and TRBJ2-1, reads DTGVSQNPRHKITKRGQNVTFRCDPISEHNRLYWYRQTLGQGPEFLTYFQNEAQLEKSRLLSDRFSAERPKGSFSTLEIQRTEQGDSAMYLCASSLFGTSNEQFFGPGTRLTVL.

This clonotype was observed a handful of times. The rearrangement links TRBV4-3 to TRBJ2-3, with a weak D call TRBD1 (6 bases). The germline V gene encodes CDR1 LGHNA and CDR2 YSLEER. This CDR3 comprises 14 residues. Trimming removed 0 bases at V and 7 bases at J, with 11 bases between. CDR3 residues: CASSQEYRAHTQYF. As DNA, the CDR3 is TGCGCCAGCAGCCAAGAATACAGGGCCCATACGCAGTATTTT.

This clonotype showed up just a few times. The chain employs TRBV5-1 and TRBJ2-5; D perhaps matches TRBD1 (7 bases). The CDR3 runs 14 residues. Trimming took off 4 bases at V and 5 bases at J, with 15 bases between the two ends. Germline lookup yields CDR1 SGHRS and CDR2 YFSETQ. CDR3 nucleotide sequence: TGCGCCAGCAGCCCAGGGGGGACCGCGGAGACCCAGTACTTC. It translates to CASSPGGTAETQYF.

This chain uses TRBV9 with TRBJ1-3; the match to TRBD1 covers 9 bases. The CDR3 has 17 amino acids. CDR1 is SGDLS and CDR2 is YYNGEE in the germline V gene. With 3 bases clipped from V and 9 bases from J, the junction kept 16 bases outside the gene matches. The CDR3 loop is CASSGDLIGTGHGTIYF. The CDR3 DNA reads as TGTGCCAGCAGCGGGGACCTGATCGGGACAGGGCACGGCACCATATATTTT.

The sample holds a few counts of this clonotype. The CDR3 reads CASSQVRGGITDTQYF. Written as DNA, the CDR3 is TGCGCCAGCAGCCAAGTTCGCGGGGGAATCACAGATACGCAGTATTTT. This sequence joins TRBV4-3 and TRBJ2-3; TRBD2 matches at 7 bases. Per germline, CDR1 LGHNA and CDR2 YSLEER. The CDR3 sequence is 16 residues long. J gave up 2 bases and V 1 base, and 6 bases lay outside the gene matches.

This clonotype appeared a few times. V gene TRBV20-1 combines with J gene TRBJ2-7, with a tentative D call TRBD1 (5 bases). The CDR3 is 13 amino acids. The V end was cut by 3 bases, the J end by 2 bases, with 11 bases between. CDR1 is DFQATT and CDR2 is SNEGSKA in the germline V gene (reference sequence). CDR3 DNA: TGCAGTGCTAGCTCGCGACAGACCTACGAGCAGTACTTC. It yields the protein CSASSRQTYEQYF.

This chain joins TRBV7-8 and TRBJ1-6, with D possibly being TRBD1 (6 bases). The CDR3 is made up of 15 amino acids. The germline V gene has CDR1 SGHVS and CDR2 FQNEAQ. Trimming took 0 bases from V and 10 from J, leaving 13 bases between them. The CDR3 coding sequence is TGTGCCAGCAGCTTAGCCGGCAGGGGAGGCTCACCCCTCCACTTT. Protein product: CASSLAGRGGSPLHF.

The gene calls are TRBV5-1 and TRBJ2-7; 9 bases match TRBD1. CDR1 and CDR2 from the germline V gene are SGHRS and YFSETQ. This CDR3 contains 15 residues. After removal of 2 bases from V and 0 bases from J, the junction contained 3 bases not matched to a gene. This CDR3 reads CASSFGTGSSYEQYF. Here the CDR3 DNA reads TGCGCCAGCAGCTTTGGGACAGGGAGCTCCTACGAGCAGTACTTC. Full variable domain (outside the CDR3, taken from reference TRBV5-1 and TRBJ2-7): KAGVTQTPRYLIKTRGQQVTLSCSPISGHRSVSWYQQTPGQGLQFLFEYFSETQRNKGNFPGRFSGRQFSNSRSEMNVSTLELGDSALYLCASSFGTGSSYEQYFGPGTRLTVT.

This clonotype has a handful of counts. The CDR3 DNA reads as TGCGCCAGCAGCCAAGATTCGGCCTTTCGGAACACTGAAGCTTTCTTT. This gives the protein CASSQDSAFRNTEAFF. The chain uses TRBV4-3 and TRBJ1-1, with unresolved D. The germline CDR1 and CDR2 sequences are LGHNA and YSLEER. The CDR3 length is 16 residues. Between the trimmed V and J ends, which lost 0 bases and 1 base, there was a span of 12 bases.

This sequence joins TRBV20-1 and TRBJ1-2; D is unclear. Trimming shortened V by 3 bases and J by 8 bases, and 16 bases separated the two germline ends. Looked up from germline, CDR1 is DFQATT and CDR2 is SNEGSKA (reference sequence). This CDR3 spans 13 amino acids. The CDR3 region is CSARQAGGEGYTF. CDR3 nucleotides: TGCAGTGCTAGGCAGGCCGGTGGTGAGGGCTACACCTTC.

This clonotype has a handful of counts. The V and J genes are TRBV9 and TRBJ2-5; D is possibly TRBD2 (7 bases). The CDR3 has 14 amino acids. The germline V gene has CDR1 SGDLS and CDR2 YYNGEE. V dropped 0 bases and J dropped 7 bases, with 13 bases sitting between them. The CDR3 loop reads CASSVVGGAGTQYF. The CDR3 DNA reads as TGTGCCAGCAGCGTAGTAGGGGGGGCTGGGACCCAGTACTTC.

The V call is TRBV7-2, the J call TRBJ2-5; 14 bases align to TRBD2. Trimming at V came to 2 bases and at J to 5 bases, leaving 7 bases not matched to a gene. This CDR3 is built from 17 residues. Germline V gene sequence: CDR1 SGHTA, CDR2 FQGNSA. Written as DNA, the CDR3 is TGTGCCAGCAGCTTATTGGGACTAGCGGGGGAGGGGGAGACCCAGTACTTC. Its translation is CASSLLGLAGEGETQYF.

This clonotype has only a few counts. The V gene is TRBV5-1, the J gene TRBJ1-2; weak D call: TRBD1 (5 bases). The CDR3 runs 14 residues. V was trimmed by 0 bases and J by 6 bases, leaving 12 bases between them. Per the germline V gene, CDR1 is SGHRS and CDR2 is YFSETQ. The CDR3 sequence is CASSLGGPRDGYTF. CDR3 DNA: TGCGCCAGCAGCTTGGGTGGACCCAGGGATGGCTACACCTTC.

In its sample, this clonotype was seen a few times. V gene TRBV5-1 combines with J gene TRBJ2-3; 8 bases line up with TRBD1. The CDR3 totals 14 residues. Germline CDR1 is SGHRS and CDR2 is YFSETQ. The V and J ends lost 4 bases and 3 bases, in that order; junction bases with no gene match: 4. Here the CDR3 reads CASSQGQETDTQYF. The DNA for the CDR3 is TGCGCCAGCAGCCAGGGACAGGAGACAGATACGCAGTATTTT.

This clonotype was observed a handful of times. The J gene is TRBJ1-5, the V gene TRBV12-3 or TRBV12-4; D perhaps matches TRBD1 (5 bases). Trimming took off 5 bases at V and 3 bases at J, with 17 bases between the two ends. CDR3 size: 16 residues. The CDR3 nucleotides are TGTGCCAGCAGTCCCAGCGGGCCAGGGCACAATCAGCCCCAGCATTTT. Translating it yields CASSPSGPGHNQPQHF.

This rearrangement joins TRBV7-3 to TRBJ2-7; no firm D call. CDR3 length: 14 amino acids. CDR1 is SGHTA, CDR2 FQGTGA, per germline. Trimming shortened V by 5 bases and J by 1 base, and 12 bases separated the two germline ends. The CDR3 bases are TGTGCCAGCAGCCTCAGTCCAGGTTCCTACGAGCAGTACTTC. Its protein is CASSLSPGSYEQYF.

V is TRBV5-1 and J is TRBJ1-2, with 7 positions matching TRBD1. Trimming removed 4 bases from V and 1 base from J; junction bases left unmatched: 7. Germline CDR1 SGHRS, CDR2 YFSETQ. The CDR3 has 15 residues. The CDR3 DNA is TGCGCCAGCAGCAGTGGGACAGTACATAACTATGGCTACACCTTC. It specifies CASSSGTVHNYGYTF.